This T cell receptor beta chain was sequenced during a study of patients and donors after allogeneic stem cell transplantation (dated by TCRdb to 2018 to 2021). Library preparation used RT-PCR. Sequencing relied on a NextSeq 550. Starting from the raw public reads, TCRdb applied fastp trimming at Q25, assembled clones with MiXCR and retained in-frame beta chains. When rows share a CDR3 protein, they turn into one entry using the most common DNA and genes. In all, the sample holds approximately 160,000 distinct CDR3 sequences, and about 24% of those were seen once. The leading ten clones occupy roughly a quarter of the sample. This clonotype was detected a few times. This receptor's antigen is unknown. No clone much larger than this one lies a single base away; base qualities are absent. At the junction V is shortened by 4 bases and J by 0 bases, with 17 bases in between. From the cysteine through the phenylalanine, the CDR3 covers 17 amino acids. CDR3 DNA only is kept here, 51 bases in frame from base 1. From the germline V gene, CDR1 is MGHDK and CDR2 is SYGVNS.

Sequenced material: blood, either unsorted or a sorted T cell fraction (not recorded which). The source of this sequence is a human donor who was either an allogeneic HSCT recipient or a stem cell or donor lymphocyte infusion donor (not recorded which). It is not recorded whose cells these are; they may come from a transplant donor. The chain was built from TRBV25-1 and TRBJ2-3; 5 matching bases give a weak D call of TRBD1. The base sequence is TGTGCCAGCAGTGCCTACAACAGGCAATCTAGCACAGATACGCAGTATTTT. Its coded protein is CASSAYNRQSSTDTQYF.